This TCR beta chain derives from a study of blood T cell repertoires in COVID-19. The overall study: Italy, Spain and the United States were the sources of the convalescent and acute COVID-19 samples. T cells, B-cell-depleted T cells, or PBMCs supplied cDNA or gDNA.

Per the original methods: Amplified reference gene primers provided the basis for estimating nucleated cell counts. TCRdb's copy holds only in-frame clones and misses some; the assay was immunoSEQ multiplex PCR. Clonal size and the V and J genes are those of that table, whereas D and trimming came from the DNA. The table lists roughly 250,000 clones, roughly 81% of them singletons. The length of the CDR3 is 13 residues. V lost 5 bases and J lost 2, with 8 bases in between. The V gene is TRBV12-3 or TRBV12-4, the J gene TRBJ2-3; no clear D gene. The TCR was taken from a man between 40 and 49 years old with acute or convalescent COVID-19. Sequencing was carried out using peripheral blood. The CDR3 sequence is CASSGQYTDTQYF. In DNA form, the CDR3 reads TGTGCCAGCAGTGGGCAGTACACAGATACGCAGTATTTT.